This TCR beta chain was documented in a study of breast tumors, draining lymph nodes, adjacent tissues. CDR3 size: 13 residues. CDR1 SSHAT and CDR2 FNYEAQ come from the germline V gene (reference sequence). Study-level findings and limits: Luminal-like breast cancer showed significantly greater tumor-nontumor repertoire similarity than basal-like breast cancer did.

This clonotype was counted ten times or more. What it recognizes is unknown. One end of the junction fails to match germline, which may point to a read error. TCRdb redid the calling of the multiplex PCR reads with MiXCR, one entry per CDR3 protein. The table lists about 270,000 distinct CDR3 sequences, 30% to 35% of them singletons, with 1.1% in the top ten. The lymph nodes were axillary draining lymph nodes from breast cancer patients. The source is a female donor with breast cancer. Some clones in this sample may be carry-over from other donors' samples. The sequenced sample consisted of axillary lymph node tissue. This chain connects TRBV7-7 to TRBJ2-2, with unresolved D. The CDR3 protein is CASSLGQTGELFF. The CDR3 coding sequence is TGTGCTAGCAGCTTAGGGCAGACCGGGGAGCTGTTTTTT.